The 16 T cell receptor beta chains in this list originate from one sample, sequenced in a study of T cells in Graves' hyperthyroidism and ophthalmopathy. TCR beta CDR3 regions were amplified from RNA. The HTBI primer set served for first-round RT-PCR of the TCR CDR3. Each CDR3 protein is one row after TCRdb ran MiXCR on the multiplex PCR reads. The sample shows around 420,000 distinct CDR3 sequences, around 16% of them seen only once. The sample comprised blood. These receptors originate from a woman between 18 and 29 years old with Graves' hyperthyroidism.

This clonotype has a count of ten or more. This chain joins TRBV7-6 and TRBJ2-1, with D unclear. V lost 4 bases, J lost 4 bases, and 8 bases lay in between. Germline V CDR1 and CDR2: SGHVS, FNYEAQ. The CDR3 is 13 residues long. CDR3 residues: CASSSGRYNEQFF. CDR3 sequence (DNA): TGTGCCAGCAGCTCAGGACGGTACAATGAGCAGTTCTTC.

The rearrangement uses TRBV7-9 and TRBJ2-5; D unclear. There are 10 residues in the CDR3. Trimming removed 7 bases from V and 5 bases from J, with 5 bases in between. Germline CDR1 is SEHNR and CDR2 is FQNEAQ (reference sequence). The CDR3 DNA follows: TGTGCCAGCACTGGGGAGACCCAGTACTTC. Protein product: CASTGETQYF. The full variable domain, its missing parts supplied by reference TRBV7-9 and TRBJ2-5, is DTGVSQNPRHKITKRGQNVTFRCDPISEHNRLYWYRQTLGQGPEFLTYFQNEAQLEKSRLLSDRFSAERPKGSFSTLEIQRTEQGDSAMYLCASTGETQYFGPGTRLLVL.

This clonotype has a count of ten or more. The chain uses TRBV29-1 and TRBJ1-5, with D uncertain. CDR1 is SQVTM and CDR2 is ANQGSEA in the germline V gene. Deletions cut 4 bases from V and 11 bases from J, with 15 bases between. The CDR3 consists of 12 residues. CDR3 bases: TGCAGCGTTGCTGAAGGCCTCATGGCCCAGCATTTT. This sequence encodes CSVAEGLMAQHF.

This chain connects TRBV20-1 to TRBJ1-1; D possibly corresponds to TRBD1 (5 bases). Trimming pared 5 bases from V and 4 bases from J, leaving 17 bases between. Germline CDR1 reads DFQATT; CDR2 reads SNEGSKA (reference sequence). This CDR3 region has 14 residues. CDR3 in amino acids: CSAAFRGVATEAFF. In DNA form, the CDR3 reads TGCAGTGCTGCGTTTCGGGGGGTGGCCACTGAAGCTTTCTTT.

This clonotype was picked up many times. The chain has TRBV3-1 and TRBJ1-2, with D possibly being TRBD1 (5 bases). V gave up 4 bases and J gave up 0 bases, with 12 bases separating them. Looked up from germline, CDR1 is LGHDT and CDR2 is YNNKEL (reference sequence). CDR3 length: 15 amino acids. CDR3 DNA: TGTGCCAGCAGCCTCGCTTGGGGCGCTAACTATGGCTACACCTTC. Encoded protein: CASSLAWGANYGYTF. The whole variable domain, filled in from reference TRBV3-1 and TRBJ1-2, reads DTAVSQTPKYLVTQMGNDKSIKCEQNLGHDTMYWYKQDSKKFLKIMFSYNNKELIINETVPNRFSPKSPDKAHLNLHINSLELGDSAVYFCASSLAWGANYGYTFGSGTRLTVV.

On this clonotype: A much larger clone is a single base away; this may be a read error. The chain carries TRBV11-3 and TRBJ2-1; D may correspond to TRBD1 or TRBD2 (5 bases each). Germline V gene data show CDR1 as SGHNT and CDR2 as YENEEA. The CDR3 runs 15 residues. CDR3 bases: TGTGCCAGCAGCTTAAAGGGAGCAGGGTACAATGAGCAGTCCTTC. Its protein product is CASSLKGAGYNEQSF.

This clonotype was detected ten times or more. The V and J genes are TRBV28 and TRBJ1-3; TRBD1 aligns across 8 bases. Germline V CDR1 and CDR2: MDHEN, SYDVKM. V dropped 5 bases and J dropped 0; count of bases not matched to a gene: 3. The CDR3 extends over 15 amino acids. The CDR3 nucleotides read TGTGCCAGCAGTCCACAGGGGGGCTCTGGAAACACCATATATTTT. Residues: CASSPQGGSGNTIYF.

This clonotype showed up just a few times. The chain links TRBV29-1 to TRBJ1-2; tentative D call: TRBD1 (6 bases). Per the germline V gene, CDR1 is SQVTM and CDR2 is ANQGSEA. Between the trimmed V and J ends, which lost 7 bases and 4 bases, there was a span of 16 bases. The CDR3 has 13 amino acids. Here the CDR3 reads CSAAGQLTYGYTF. CDR3 DNA: TGCAGCGCTGCTGGACAGCTTACCTATGGCTACACCTTC. The full variable domain, with the rest looked up from reference TRBV29-1 and TRBJ1-2, is SAVISQKPSRDICQRGTSLTIQCQVDSQVTMMFWYRQQPGQSLTLIATANQGSEATYESGFVIDKFPISRPNLTFSTLTVSNMSPEDSSIYLCSAAGQLTYGYTFGSGTRLTVV.

The V and J genes are TRBV20-1 and TRBJ2-5, with 7 positions matching TRBD1. Germline-derived CDR1 and CDR2 are DFQATT and SNEGSKA (reference sequence). The CDR3 sequence is 13 residues long. The trim removed 7 bases at V and 5 bases at J, leaving 10 bases unmatched. The CDR3 DNA follows: TGCAGTGTTCAGCGGACCAGGGGGGAGACCCAGTACTTC. Translated, it gives CSVQRTRGETQYF.

In this sample, this clonotype turned up a few times. The rearrangement uses TRBV27 and TRBJ2-3; no definite D call. The CDR3 runs 14 residues. The germline CDR1 and CDR2 sequences are MNHEY and SMNVEV (reference sequence). Trimming pared 4 bases from V and 5 bases from J, leaving 13 bases between. The CDR3 protein is CASSSFVPLDTQYF. DNA of the CDR3: TGTGCCAGCAGTTCTTTCGTACCTCTAGATACGCAGTATTTT.

This rearrangement joins TRBV5-4 to TRBJ1-2; TRBD1 matches 7 bases. CDR1 is SGHNT, CDR2 YYREEE, per germline (reference sequence). Trimming at V came to 1 base and at J to 3 bases, leaving 6 bases not matched to a gene. This CDR3 has 15 amino acids. The CDR3 loop reads CASSLKGARDYGYTF. DNA of the CDR3: TGTGCCAGCAGCTTGAAGGGGGCCCGAGACTATGGCTACACCTTC.

The CDR3: CASSDSAGANVLTF. Here the CDR3 DNA reads TGTGCCAGCAGCGACTCCGCTGGGGCCAACGTCCTGACTTTC. The rearrangement joins TRBV3-1 to TRBJ2-6, with D hard to call. Germline V gives CDR1 LGHDT, CDR2 YNNKEL (reference sequence). Trimming pared 5 bases from V and 2 bases from J, leaving 7 bases between. The CDR3 extends over 14 amino acids.

This clonotype was counted ten times or more. CDR3 sequence: CASSLASGRWRDTDTQYF. The CDR3 nucleotides are TGTGCCAGCAGCTTAGCGTCAGGCAGATGGCGAGACACAGATACGCAGTATTTT. The chain employs TRBV11-2 and TRBJ2-3; D call uncertain. The germline gives CDR1 SGHAT, CDR2 FQNNGV. The V gene lost 1 base and the J gene lost 2 bases, with 19 bases spanning the gap. This CDR3 spans 18 amino acids.

In its sample, this clonotype was seen many times. The V and J genes are TRBV10-1 and TRBJ2-2, with D possibly TRBD1 on 5 matching bases. Germline V gene data show CDR1 as WNHNN and CDR2 as SYGVQD (reference sequence). The CDR3 covers 14 residues. V shed 5 bases and J shed 5 bases, with 12 bases lying between them. The CDR3 reads CASSILPGTGELFF. The CDR3 DNA follows: TGCGCCAGCAGTATTCTTCCAGGGACCGGGGAGCTGTTTTTT.

This clonotype occurred many times. The genes are TRBV28 and TRBJ2-7; no reliable D call. Germline CDR1 and CDR2: MDHEN and SYDVKM. This CDR3 spans 15 amino acids. Trimming took 3 bases from V and 2 from J, leaving 14 bases between them. CDR3 nucleotides: TGTGCCAGCAGTTTGCCCGCCGCCAGTACCTACGAGCAGTACTTC. Its protein is CASSLPAASTYEQYF.

This clonotype has at least ten counts. The chain combines TRBV10-3 with TRBJ1-2; D gene uncertain. Trimming shortened V by 0 bases and J by 6 bases, and 11 bases separated the two germline ends. CDR1 and CDR2 from the germline V gene are ENHRY and SYGVKD. This CDR3 has 14 residues. In DNA, the CDR3 is TGTGCCATCAGTGAGTCGGTAACAGCCGATGGCTACACCTTC. This sequence encodes CAISESVTADGYTF.